Following are 30 T cell receptor beta chains from one sample sequenced in a study of Graves' ophthalmopathy and Graves' hyperthyroidism. RNA transcripts were the template, and TCR beta CDR3 regions were amplified from them. Following a first-round RT-PCR that used HTBI primers, a second-round multiplex PCR was carried out. MiXCR was run by TCRdb on the multiplex PCR reads, yielding one entry per CDR3 protein. The repertoire includes about 1.1 million distinct CDR3 sequences, about 38% of them detected once, and more than 9.5% sits in the top ten. Sequencing input: peripheral blood or thyroid tissue (not recorded which). Receptors originate from an adult man with Graves' hyperthyroidism.

This clonotype showed up many times. The chain links TRBV7-9 to TRBJ1-2; D remains unclear. Per the germline V gene, CDR1 is SEHNR and CDR2 is FQNEAQ (reference sequence). The CDR3 has 16 amino acids. Trimming took off 2 bases at V and 4 bases at J, with 17 bases between the two ends. This chain's CDR3 is CASSLTTTGGVYGYTF. The CDR3 DNA follows: TGTGCCAGCAGCTTAACAACCACGGGAGGTGTCTATGGCTACACCTTC.

This clonotype was counted many times. The rearrangement uses TRBV15 and TRBJ2-2; D call uncertain. The CDR3 has 15 residues. Germline CDR1 reads LNHNV; CDR2 reads YYDKDF (reference sequence). V was cut by 0 bases and J by 4 bases, with 9 bases left in between. Here the CDR3 reads CATSRDLPLTGELFF. In nucleotides, the CDR3 is TGTGCCACCAGCAGAGATCTACCGCTCACCGGGGAGCTGTTTTTT.

The chain links TRBV6-1 to TRBJ1-5, with a tentative D call TRBD1 (6 bases). The CDR3 length is 15 residues. V lost 7 bases, J lost 2 bases, and 15 bases lay in between. The V gene's germline CDR1 is MNHNS and CDR2 SASEGT. The CDR3 loop reads CASNPTGHGNQPQHF. The CDR3, as DNA: TGTGCCAGCAATCCAACGGGACACGGCAATCAGCCCCAGCATTTT.

The rearrangement uses TRBV27 and TRBJ2-7, with D perhaps TRBD2 (5 bases). V gave up 0 bases and J gave up 3 bases, with 6 bases separating them. Germline CDR1 MNHEY, CDR2 SMNVEV (reference sequence). This CDR3 is built from 13 residues. The CDR3 protein is CASSLSSDYEQYF. The CDR3, as DNA: TGTGCCAGCAGTTTATCTAGCGACTACGAGCAGTACTTC.

This sequence joins TRBV20-1 and TRBJ2-7; 10 bases are shared with TRBD2. Trimming took 4 bases from V and 2 from J; bases not matched to a gene: 5. Per the germline V gene, CDR1 is DFQATT and CDR2 is SNEGSKA (reference sequence). The CDR3 has 14 residues. The CDR3 DNA is TGCAGTGCTACCGGGACTAGCGTCACCTACGAGCAGTACTTC. Encoded protein: CSATGTSVTYEQYF.

The CDR3 spells CSVVIRGVGYEQYF. The CDR3 nucleotides read TGCAGCGTTGTAATTCGGGGAGTCGGGTACGAGCAGTACTTC. This chain joins TRBV29-1 and TRBJ2-7; TRBD2 is a possible D gene (5 bases). In germline, CDR1 is SQVTM, CDR2 ANQGSEA. The V end lost 4 bases, the J end lost 4 bases, and 17 bases lay between the germline ends. CDR3 length: 14 residues.

Many counts were recorded for this clonotype. The chain carries TRBV20-1 and TRBJ1-4; D not resolved. The CDR3 has 11 amino acids. Trimming took 6 bases from V and 6 from J, leaving 8 bases between them. Germline V gene sequence: CDR1 DFQATT, CDR2 SNEGSKA (reference sequence). The CDR3 reads CSAEGYEKLFF. Here the CDR3 DNA reads TGCAGTGCCGAAGGGTATGAAAAACTGTTTTTT.

This clonotype was counted at least ten times. The chain uses TRBV7-8 and TRBJ2-7; TRBD1 matches at 7 bases. V was clipped by 5 bases and J by 1 base; unmatched bases: 8. The CDR3 covers 15 residues. Germline values: CDR1 SGHVS, CDR2 FQNEAQ. DNA for the CDR3: TGTGCCAGCAGCCCACAGGGGCGGACTTCCTACGAGCAGTACTTC. The encoded protein is CASSPQGRTSYEQYF.

This chain uses TRBV9 with TRBJ2-3, with TRBD2 identical over 8 bases. V lost 3 bases, J lost 3 bases, and 9 bases stayed unmatched. CDR3 length: 16 amino acids. CDR1 is SGDLS, CDR2 YYNGEE, per germline. The CDR3 DNA reads as TGTGCCAGCAGCGCCTCCGTGACTAGCGTTACAGATACGCAGTATTTT. It encodes CASSASVTSVTDTQYF.

This clonotype appeared many times. This chain connects TRBV20-1 to TRBJ2-7; unclear D gene. This CDR3 comprises 11 residues. Trimming removed 3 bases at V and 6 bases at J, with 9 bases between. Germline V gene data show CDR1 as DFQATT and CDR2 as SNEGSKA (reference sequence). In DNA, the CDR3 is TGCAGTGCTAGGGGTCTTGTCGAGCAGTACTTC. As protein: CSARGLVEQYF.

Ten or more counts support this clonotype. The chain recombines TRBV7-2 with TRBJ1-6, with D possibly being TRBD1 (5 bases). Germline V gene data show CDR1 as SGHTA and CDR2 as FQGNSA. Trimming pared 4 bases from V and 10 bases from J, leaving 14 bases between. The CDR3 loop spans 14 amino acids. In DNA, the CDR3 is TGTGCCAGCAGCTACCCAGGGTCGCGATCACCCCTCCACTTT. This gives the protein CASSYPGSRSPLHF.

The rearrangement joins TRBV13 to TRBJ2-2; D unresolved. From germline, CDR1 is PRHDT and CDR2 FYEKMQ (reference sequence). The CDR3 consists of 15 residues. V lost 3 bases to trimming and J lost 5 bases, with 13 bases between them. The CDR3 DNA is TGTGCCAGCAGCTTTCGCCCAGATAGTACCGGGGAGCTGTTTTTT. Its translation is CASSFRPDSTGELFF.

The table lists this clonotype with many counts. A read error may account for a junction end that differs from germline. The chain recombines TRBV12-3 or TRBV12-4 with TRBJ1-5; D is unresolved. This CDR3 has 14 amino acids. The CDR3 nucleotides read TGTGCCAGCAGTCTCTGGTTCAGCAGTCAGCCCCAGCATTTT. It yields the protein CASSLWFSSQPQHF.

Details on this clonotype: The germline gene is not matched at one end of the junction; a read error may be the cause. V usage is TRBV7-3 and J usage is TRBJ2-5, with 8 bases that match TRBD2. Germline V lookup: CDR1 SGHTA, CDR2 FQGTGA. CDR3 length: 14 amino acids. Here the CDR3 DNA reads TGTGCCAGCAGCCCCACTTACGAAACTAGCGGCTTGGTCTTC. Protein sequence: CASSPTYETSGLVF.

This clonotype was detected many times. The chain joins TRBV12-3 or TRBV12-4 to TRBJ2-7, with D possibly being TRBD1 (5 bases). V dropped 4 bases and J dropped 6 bases, with 10 bases sitting between them. The CDR3 runs to 12 residues. The CDR3: CASSSQGFEQYF. For the CDR3, the DNA is TGTGCCAGCAGTTCCCAGGGTTTCGAGCAGTACTTC.

With regard to this clonotype: With a much larger clone just one base away, this may be a read error. The chain couples TRBV20-1 to TRBJ2-7, with D possibly TRBD1 on 6 matching bases. Germline V gives CDR1 DFQATT, CDR2 SNEGSKA (reference sequence). Trimming shortened V by 5 bases and J by 2 bases, and 16 bases separated the two germline ends. The CDR3 is 14 amino acids. CDR3 in DNA: TGCAGTGCTGGAAAGACAGGTCGCACCTACGAGCAGTACTTC. Its translation: CSAGKTGRTYEQYF.

This clonotype was seen a handful of times. The chain employs TRBV4-1 and TRBJ2-2; no clear D gene. Trimming shortened V by 0 bases and J by 8 bases, and 10 bases separated the two germline ends. CDR3 size: 14 residues. The germline gives CDR1 MGHRA, CDR2 YSYEKL. The CDR3 nucleotides are TGCGCCAGCAGCCAAGATGAAGGTATAGGGGAGCTGTTTTTT. It translates to CASSQDEGIGELFF.

This rearrangement joins TRBV29-1 to TRBJ2-5; tentatively, D is TRBD1 (5 bases). CDR3 length: 13 amino acids. V lost 7 bases and J 5 bases, leaving 17 bases between the germline ends. CDR1 and CDR2 from the germline V gene are SQVTM and ANQGSEA. DNA of the CDR3: TGCAGCGCCATCACAGGTGTATTGGAGACCCAGTACTTC. It specifies CSAITGVLETQYF.

This clonotype was found many times. V gene TRBV7-2 combines with J gene TRBJ1-5; D is unresolved. The CDR3 contains 14 residues. Germline V gives CDR1 SGHTA, CDR2 FQGNSA. V lost 5 bases and J lost 4, with 12 bases in between. Written as DNA, the CDR3 is TGTGCCAGCAGCACGGACGGGGAAAATCAGCCCCAGCATTTT. Translated, it gives CASSTDGENQPQHF.

The CDR3 region is CAISGSMGQSGSNQPQHF. CDR3 DNA: TGTGCCATCAGTGGGTCCATGGGGCAGAGCGGCAGCAATCAGCCCCAGCATTTT. The chain couples TRBV10-3 to TRBJ1-5; D perhaps matches TRBD1 (5 bases). V shed 4 bases and J shed 1 base, with 20 bases lying between them. The length of the CDR3 is 18 residues. The V gene's germline CDR1 is ENHRY and CDR2 SYGVKD.

The V call is TRBV25-1, the J call TRBJ1-1; the D is unclear. V shed 5 bases and J shed 1 base, with 17 bases lying between them. In germline, CDR1 is MGHDK, CDR2 SYGVNS. The CDR3 has 16 amino acids. CDR3 in DNA: TGTGCCAGCAGTTTAGTAGTCAGCCCAGGGAACACTGAAGCTTTCTTT. Translation gives CASSLVVSPGNTEAFF.

The V call is TRBV10-3, the J call TRBJ1-1; D gene unclear. The CDR3 covers 15 residues. The V and J ends lost 3 bases and 3 bases respectively, with 14 bases between them. CDR1 and CDR2 from the germline V gene are ENHRY and SYGVKD. For the CDR3, the DNA is TGTGCCATCAGTGAAGGGATAGCCACTGACACTGAAGCTTTCTTT. This sequence encodes CAISEGIATDTEAFF.

This clonotype was recorded at least ten times. The chain employs TRBV5-5 and TRBJ1-2; D gene uncertain. Germline V gene data show CDR1 as SGHKS and CDR2 as YYEKEE (reference sequence). V was cut by 2 bases and J by 4 bases, with 15 bases left in between. The CDR3 is made up of 15 amino acids. The CDR3 here is CASSLDRPRSYGYTF. For the CDR3, the DNA is TGTGCCAGCAGCTTAGATCGACCCCGAAGCTATGGCTACACCTTC. Looking up the rest from reference TRBV5-5 and TRBJ1-2 gives the full variable domain: DAGVTQSPTHLIKTRGQQVTLRCSPISGHKSVSWYQQVLGQGPQFIFQYYEKEERGRGNFPDRFSARQFPNYSSELNVNALLLGDSALYLCASSLDRPRSYGYTFGSGTRLTVV.

This chain joins TRBV29-1 and TRBJ2-7; D gene unclear. V was shortened by 4 bases and J by 7 bases, with 17 bases between the two germline ends. This CDR3 contains 13 residues. The V gene's germline CDR1 is SQVTM and CDR2 ANQGSEA. CDR3 sequence: CSVGRDLTGEQYF. The DNA for the CDR3 is TGCAGCGTTGGACGTGACCTCACCGGGGAGCAGTACTTC.

This clonotype was counted ten times or more. The V and J genes are TRBV4-2 and TRBJ1-2, with unresolved D. The ends were cut back, 1 base at V and 4 bases at J, with 7 bases in the middle. Germline V lookup: CDR1 LGHNA, CDR2 YNFKEQ. CDR3 size: 13 residues. This CDR3 is CASSQGLLYGYTF. CDR3 coding DNA: TGTGCCAGCAGCCAAGGTTTGCTCTATGGCTACACCTTC.

In its sample, this clonotype was seen many times. The chain joins TRBV5-1 to TRBJ1-1; 7 bases agree with TRBD1. This CDR3 region has 13 residues. J gave up 7 bases and V 2 bases, and 5 bases lay outside the gene matches. From germline, CDR1 is SGHRS and CDR2 YFSETQ. CDR3 in DNA: TGCGCCAGCAGCTTCACAGGGGAGGGTGAAGCTTTCTTT. This translates into CASSFTGEGEAFF. The whole variable domain, filled in from reference TRBV5-1 and TRBJ1-1, reads KAGVTQTPRYLIKTRGQQVTLSCSPISGHRSVSWYQQTPGQGLQFLFEYFSETQRNKGNFPGRFSGRQFSNSRSEMNVSTLELGDSALYLCASSFTGEGEAFFGQGTRLTVV.

The table lists this clonotype with many counts. The rearrangement links TRBV20-1 to TRBJ2-7; 7 nucleotides align to TRBD1. V lost 3 bases, J lost 3 bases, and 5 bases stayed unmatched. Germline V lookup: CDR1 DFQATT, CDR2 SNEGSKA (reference sequence). This CDR3 has 13 amino acids. The CDR3 here is CSASETGLYEQYF. In nucleotides, the CDR3 is TGCAGTGCTAGTGAGACAGGGCTCTACGAGCAGTACTTC.

This clonotype was seen a handful of times. The chain couples TRBV6-6 to TRBJ2-5; 8 bases align to TRBD2. Trimming at V came to 7 bases and at J to 2 bases, leaving 6 bases not matched to a gene. This CDR3 is built from 14 residues. The germline V gene has CDR1 MNHNY and CDR2 SVGAGI (reference sequence). The CDR3 DNA is TGTGCCAGCAAAGGCGGGGGGAAACAAGAGACCCAGTACTTC. Its protein is CASKGGGKQETQYF.

The chain couples TRBV28 to TRBJ2-2; no definite D call. V gave up 1 base and J gave up 7 bases, with 10 bases separating them. The CDR3 sequence is 14 residues long. Per germline, CDR1 MDHEN and CDR2 SYDVKM. CDR3 in amino acids: CASSLSVDVGELFF. CDR3 nucleotides: TGTGCCAGCAGTTTATCTGTGGACGTCGGGGAGCTGTTTTTT.

The rearrangement uses TRBV5-6 and TRBJ2-7; the match to TRBD2 covers 14 bases. CDR1 and CDR2 from the germline V gene are SGHDT and YYEEEE. J was trimmed by 5 bases and V by 5 bases; bases with no gene match: 9. The CDR3 length is 16 residues. CDR3 region: CASRMTSGRAGDEQYF. DNA of the CDR3: TGTGCCAGCAGGATGACTAGCGGGAGGGCCGGAGACGAGCAGTACTTC.